Here is one TCR beta chain with its context. The sample comes from a study of cytomegalovirus exposure and HLA in healthy donors. V gave up 3 bases and J gave up 7 bases; unmatched junction bases: 1. Germline CDR1 SGHRS, CDR2 YFSETQ. The length of the CDR3 is 12 residues. The PCR contained 60 Vbeta and 13 Jbeta primers. Repertoires were generated with immunoSEQ multiplex PCR, while TCRdb's copy carries only in-frame clones and drops some. This sample contains 90,000 to 130,000 clones. This chain links TRBV5-1 with TRBJ1-1, with 9 positions matching TRBD1. The sequence came from a man in his forties in good health and CMV-seropositive. The sequenced material came from PBMCs. The CDR3 protein is CASSSDRGEAFF. In DNA, the CDR3 is TGCGCCAGCAGCTCGGACAGGGGTGAAGCTTTCTTT.